This TCR beta chain was captured in a study of cytomegalovirus exposure and HLA in healthy donors. The CDR3 spans 15 residues. Germline V CDR1 and CDR2: SNHLY, FYNNEI. V gave up 6 bases and J gave up 4 bases; unmatched junction bases: 7. Remarks on this clone: Its specificity is not known.

Points from the study as a whole: In a later analysis, DRB1 alleles had the most associated TCRs; HLA-C alleles the fewest. Cytomegalovirus association was assigned to about 150 TCR beta chains.

Vbeta (60) and Jbeta (13) primers were used in the PCR. This table comes from immunoSEQ multiplex PCR, and its TCRdb copy is limited to in-frame clones, with some not included. The sample yields roughly 180,000 clones, around 80% seen once. The sequencing sample was made of PBMCs. This chain joins TRBV2 and TRBJ2-2; 8 nucleotides match TRBD1. This TCR came from a boy aged 2 to 10 in good health and CMV-seronegative. CDR3 sequence (DNA): TGTGCCAGCAGAGTGGACAGGGCTCCCACCGGGGAGCTGTTTTTT. Its translation: CASRVDRAPTGELFF. The variable domain in full, completed from reference TRBV2 and TRBJ2-2, reads EPEVTQTPSHQVTQMGQEVILRCVPISNHLYFYWYRQILGQKVEFLVSFYNNEISEKSEIFDDQFSVERPDGSNFTLKIRSTKLEDSAMYFCASRVDRAPTGELFFGEGSRLTVL.